Following are 31 T cell receptor beta chains from one sample sequenced in a study of cytomegalovirus exposure and HLA in healthy donors. Sequenced by immunoSEQ multiplex PCR; TCRdb stores in-frame clones only, minus some. This sample has some 140,000 clones, with 84% found just once. The material sequenced was PBMCs. The receptors shown here come from a woman aged 25 to 39 in good health and CMV-seronegative.

The chain joins TRBV7-9 to TRBJ2-7; possible D gene TRBD2, 6 bases. Deletions cut 1 base from V and 1 base from J, with 11 bases between. The germline CDR1 and CDR2 sequences are SEHNR and FQNEAQ (reference sequence). This CDR3 is built from 15 residues. The chain's CDR3 is CASSLEDYLSYEQYF. The CDR3 DNA reads TGTGCCAGCAGCTTAGAGGACTACTTATCCTACGAGCAGTACTTC.

In its sample, this clone was seen once. V is TRBV5-1 and J is TRBJ2-2; tentative D call: TRBD2 (6 bases). V lost 0 bases to trimming and J lost 2 bases, with 11 bases between them. This CDR3 spans 16 amino acids. In germline, CDR1 is SGHRS, CDR2 YFSETQ. CDR3 loop: CASSLASGTNTGELFF. The CDR3 DNA is TGCGCCAGCAGCTTGGCCTCTGGGACTAACACCGGGGAGCTGTTTTTT.

The sample holds one count of this clone. CDR3 sequence reads: CASSVGGLAGGPNEQFF. The CDR3 DNA sequence: TGTGCCAGCAGCGTAGGGGGACTAGCGGGGGGGCCGAATGAGCAGTTCTTC. The V gene is TRBV9, the J gene TRBJ2-1; 16 bases match TRBD2. Germline trimming cut 0 bases from V and 7 bases from J; bases unmatched to any gene: 4. The CDR3 has 17 amino acids. Germline V gene data show CDR1 as SGDLS and CDR2 as YYNGEE.

The CDR3 DNA sequence: TGTGCCAGCACCCCGGCAGGGGATAGTAATGAAAAACTGTTTTTT. Amino acids: CASTPAGDSNEKLFF. This sequence joins TRBV21-1 and TRBJ1-4; TRBD1 reflects the table's D call only, with no check against the DNA. TRBV21-1 represents a pseudogene. CDR3 length: 15 residues.

This chain joins TRBV5-6 and TRBJ2-5; 11 bases fit TRBD2. This CDR3 is built from 15 residues. V shed 4 bases and J 2 bases; nucleotides not matched to a gene: 4. CDR1 is SGHDT, CDR2 YYEEEE, per germline. As DNA, the CDR3 is TGTGCCAGCAGCCGACTAGCGGGGTTACAAGAGACCCAGTACTTC. This encodes CASSRLAGLQETQYF.

The gene calls are TRBV15 and TRBJ1-5; D is unclear. The CDR3 extends over 13 amino acids. Germline CDR1 is LNHNV and CDR2 is YYDKDF (reference sequence). Trimming pared 3 bases from V and 0 bases from J, leaving 3 bases between. CDR3 nucleotides: TGTGCCACCAGCAGTAATAGCAATCAGCCCCAGCATTTT. Translation gives CATSSNSNQPQHF.

The chain has TRBV28 and TRBJ2-7; possible D gene TRBD1, 6 bases. The germline V gene has CDR1 MDHEN and CDR2 SYDVKM. Trimming removed 10 bases at V and 2 bases at J, with 15 bases between. The CDR3 runs 13 residues. The CDR3 sequence: CATKRTVPYEQYF. DNA of the CDR3: TGTGCCACAAAACGGACAGTACCCTACGAGCAGTACTTC. The complete variable domain, with remaining parts taken from reference TRBV28 and TRBJ2-7, reads DVKVTQSSRYLVKRTGEKVFLECVQDMDHENMFWYRQDPGLGLRLIYFSYDVKMKEKGDIPEGYSVSREKKERFSLILESASTNQTSMYLCATKRTVPYEQYFGPGTRLTVT.

This clone was recorded only once. This rearrangement joins TRBV5-1 to TRBJ1-1; no firm D call. The germline V and J ends were trimmed by 3 bases and 4 bases, with 13 bases remaining between them. Germline loops: CDR1 SGHRS, CDR2 YFSETQ. This CDR3 is 14 amino acids long. The CDR3 sequence is CASSYGVESTEAFF. CDR3 bases: TGCGCCAGCAGCTACGGGGTGGAGAGCACTGAAGCTTTCTTT.

V gene TRBV7-9 combines with J gene TRBJ1-6; a weak D match, TRBD1 (6 bases). V dropped 5 bases and J dropped 0 bases, with 11 bases sitting between them. From germline, CDR1 is SEHNR and CDR2 FQNEAQ (reference sequence). The CDR3 has 16 residues. The CDR3 sequence: CASSGGQSSYNSPLHF. The CDR3 bases are TGTGCCAGCAGCGGCGGACAGAGCTCCTATAATTCACCCCTCCACTTT.

The chain is built from TRBV11-2 and TRBJ1-2; D perhaps matches TRBD1 (5 bases). Germline CDR1 and CDR2: SGHAT and FQNNGV. CDR3 length equals 15 residues. V gave up 0 bases and J gave up 2 bases, with 10 bases separating them. CDR3 in amino acids: CASSLDGQLNYGYTF. As DNA, the CDR3 is TGTGCCAGCAGCTTAGATGGACAACTGAACTATGGCTACACCTTC.

Only one count was recorded for this clone. The chain employs TRBV2 and TRBJ2-3; D unclear. Per germline, CDR1 SNHLY and CDR2 FYNNEI. Trimming took 4 bases from V and 4 from J, leaving 12 bases between them. The CDR3 length is 14 residues. The DNA of the CDR3 is TGTGCCAGCAGTGGAGAGCAGGCCCCAGATACGCAGTATTTT. Its translation: CASSGEQAPDTQYF.

This chain links TRBV7-9 with TRBJ1-2; D unclear. Germline CDR1 reads SEHNR; CDR2 reads FQNEAQ (reference sequence). V was pared by 2 bases and J by 0 bases, with 7 bases between. This CDR3 is built from 14 residues. The CDR3 bases are TGTGCCAGCAGCTTATCCCCGTCTAACTATGGCTACACCTTC. Encoded protein: CASSLSPSNYGYTF.

J is TRBJ1-5 and V is TRBV7-8; TRBD1 matches 7 bases. CDR3 length equals 14 residues. J lost 0 bases, V lost 5 bases, and 1 base had no gene match. Per the germline V gene, CDR1 is SGHVS and CDR2 is FQNEAQ. The CDR3 region is CASSRQGSNQPQHF. CDR3 nucleotides: TGTGCCAGCAGCCGACAGGGTAGCAATCAGCCCCAGCATTTT.

V is TRBV20-1 and J is TRBJ2-5, with no clear D. The V gene lost 6 bases and the J gene lost 5 bases, with 10 bases spanning the gap. The CDR3 loop spans 11 amino acids. Germline lookup yields CDR1 DFQATT and CDR2 SNEGSKA (reference sequence). The CDR3 sequence: CSAQPGETQYF. CDR3 bases: TGCAGTGCCCAACCCGGGGAGACCCAGTACTTC.

The chain couples TRBV5-1 to TRBJ2-3; D may be TRBD2 (5 bases). V lost 2 bases to trimming and J lost 0 bases, with 16 bases between them. The germline gives CDR1 SGHRS, CDR2 YFSETQ. The CDR3 totals 17 residues. The DNA for the CDR3 is TGCGCCAGCAGCTTTGGTTTTGGCGGGTCTAGCACAGATACGCAGTATTTT. Its protein product is CASSFGFGGSSTDTQYF. The full variable domain, completed using reference TRBV5-1 and TRBJ2-3, is KAGVTQTPRYLIKTRGQQVTLSCSPISGHRSVSWYQQTPGQGLQFLFEYFSETQRNKGNFPGRFSGRQFSNSRSEMNVSTLELGDSALYLCASSFGFGGSSTDTQYFGPGTRLTVL.

This rearrangement joins TRBV18 to TRBJ1-5, with D uncertain. Trimming took 2 bases from V and 5 from J, leaving 13 bases between them. Per germline, CDR1 KGHSH and CDR2 LQKENI. This CDR3 is 15 amino acids long. The CDR3 sequence is CASSPGSSGDQPQHF. In DNA form, the CDR3 reads TGTGCCAGCTCACCAGGCAGTTCGGGAGATCAGCCCCAGCATTTT.

The genes are TRBV19 and TRBJ1-2; maybe TRBD1 (6 bases). Germline V lookup: CDR1 LNHDA, CDR2 SQIVND (reference sequence). The CDR3 is 14 amino acids. V was pared by 7 bases and J by 6 bases, with 18 bases between. The CDR3 nucleotides are TGTGCCAGTAACAGGGCTTACAGGGTCCATGGCTACACCTTC. It is translated as CASNRAYRVHGYTF.

The chain recombines TRBV5-1 with TRBJ2-3; TRBD2 aligns across 9 bases. V dropped 4 bases and J dropped 14; count of bases not matched to a gene: 8. CDR3 size: 12 residues. Germline assignment: CDR1 SGHRS and CDR2 YFSETQ. The CDR3 spells CASSTTSGPTYF. The CDR3, as DNA: TGCGCCAGCAGCACCACTAGCGGGCCCACGTATTTT.

This clone was seen just once. The V and J genes are TRBV5-6 and TRBJ1-1, with TRBD1 identical over 7 bases. This CDR3 is 14 amino acids long. J gave up 8 bases and V 4 bases, and 11 bases lay outside the gene matches. CDR1 and CDR2 (germline): SGHDT, YYEEEE. The CDR3: CASSGATGAIEAFF. The CDR3 DNA reads TGTGCCAGCAGCGGTGCTACAGGGGCAATCGAAGCTTTCTTT. Full variable domain (rest looked up from reference TRBV5-6 and TRBJ1-1): DAGVTQSPTHLIKTRGQQVTLRCSPKSGHDTVSWYQQALGQGPQFIFQYYEEEERQRGNFPDRFSGHQFPNYSSELNVNALLLGDSALYLCASSGATGAIEAFFGQGTRLTVV.

The chain employs TRBV27 and TRBJ2-7; D is unclear. The CDR3 has 14 amino acids. Trimming took 9 bases from V and 0 from J, leaving 15 bases between them. CDR1 MNHEY and CDR2 SMNVEV come from the germline V gene (reference sequence). In DNA form, the CDR3 reads TGTGCCAGTACACCGGGTCCACGCTCCTACGAGCAGTACTTC. Translated: CASTPGPRSYEQYF.

This chain connects TRBV6-5 to TRBJ2-3; D ambiguous. The CDR3 length is 14 residues. Trimming left V 6 bases short and J 4 bases short, with 14 bases between. Per germline, CDR1 MNHEY and CDR2 SVGAGI. CDR3 protein: CASRIRWSADTQYF. The DNA for the CDR3 is TGTGCCAGCAGGATACGGTGGAGTGCAGATACGCAGTATTTT.

The chain links TRBV9 to TRBJ1-2, with a weak D call TRBD1 (5 bases). Per germline, CDR1 SGDLS and CDR2 YYNGEE. The V end was cut by 0 bases, the J end by 3 bases, with 12 bases between. CDR3 length: 15 residues. This chain's CDR3 is CASSVGPGRDYGYTF. In nucleotides, the CDR3 is TGTGCCAGCAGCGTAGGTCCAGGGAGGGACTATGGCTACACCTTC.

CDR3 nucleotides: TGTGCCAGCAGCCCGGGGGGGACAAGCACAGATACGCAGTATTTT. This gives the protein CASSPGGTSTDTQYF. The chain uses TRBV7-8 and TRBJ2-3; TRBD2 agrees at 8 bases. Per the germline V gene, CDR1 is SGHVS and CDR2 is FQNEAQ. V trimming: 5 bases; J trimming: 0 bases; junction bases outside the gene matches: 4. The CDR3 is 15 amino acids.

The chain couples TRBV6-6 to TRBJ1-1; TRBD1 is a possible D gene (5 bases). This CDR3 contains 14 residues. V shed 7 bases and J shed 10 bases, with 22 bases lying between them. Looked up from germline, CDR1 is MNHNY and CDR2 is SVGAGI (reference sequence). This chain's CDR3 is CASNLREGLSRAFF. The CDR3, as DNA: TGTGCCAGCAACCTCCGGGAGGGACTTAGTCGAGCTTTCTTT.

Points on this clone: This same CDR3 is encoded by further DNA sequences in the sample. This chain connects TRBV19 to TRBJ1-2, with D unresolved. With 3 bases removed from V and 3 bases from J, the gap between germline ends came to 5 bases. The CDR3 runs 12 residues. Germline V gives CDR1 LNHDA, CDR2 SQIVND (reference sequence). The DNA for the CDR3 is TGTGCCAGTAGTATTCGGGACTATGGCTACACCTTC. This sequence encodes CASSIRDYGYTF.

The chain has TRBV5-1 and TRBJ2-3; TRBD1 matches at 7 bases. J gave up 3 bases and V 3 bases, and 4 bases lay outside the gene matches. This CDR3 contains 14 residues. The germline V gene encodes CDR1 SGHRS and CDR2 YFSETQ. Here the CDR3 reads CASSWGQNTDTQYF. The CDR3 region has the DNA TGCGCCAGCAGCTGGGGACAGAATACAGATACGCAGTATTTT.

The rearrangement joins TRBV6-5 to TRBJ2-1; 9 nucleotides line up with TRBD1. Trimming at V came to 4 bases and at J to 4 bases, leaving 5 bases not matched to a gene. In germline, CDR1 is MNHEY, CDR2 SVGAGI. The CDR3 sequence is 15 residues long. This CDR3 reads CASSSVGTGYNEQFF. CDR3 bases: TGTGCCAGCAGTTCCGTGGGGACAGGGTACAATGAGCAGTTCTTC.

The chain carries TRBV6-5 and TRBJ1-4; a possible D gene is TRBD1 (6 bases). V gave up 2 bases and J gave up 6 bases, with 13 bases separating them. This CDR3 spans 15 amino acids. Germline CDR1 reads MNHEY; CDR2 reads SVGAGI. The CDR3 loop is CASSYSRGAHEKLFF. CDR3 coding DNA: TGTGCCAGCAGTTACAGCCGGGGGGCTCATGAAAAACTGTTTTTT.

This clone was seen a few times. This chain uses TRBV4-1 with TRBJ1-6, with 11 nucleotides matching TRBD1. Germline V gene sequence: CDR1 MGHRA, CDR2 YSYEKL. This CDR3 has 15 residues. J was trimmed by 8 bases and V by 4 bases; bases with no gene match: 4. In DNA form, the CDR3 reads TGCGCCAGCAGCCGAGGACAGGGGGCGGATTCACCCCTCCACTTT. This gives the protein CASSRGQGADSPLHF.

The chain employs TRBV7-6 and TRBJ2-3; D is uncertain. This CDR3 is 14 amino acids long. V lost 3 bases to trimming and J lost 5 bases, with 12 bases between them. Per germline, CDR1 SGHVS and CDR2 FNYEAQ. For the CDR3, the DNA is TGTGCCAGCAGCTTGAGTTTTACGGGAGATACGCAGTATTTT. It is translated as CASSLSFTGDTQYF.

The rearrangement uses TRBV7-8 and TRBJ1-1; tentative D call: TRBD1 (6 bases). The CDR3 totals 17 residues. The ends were cut back, 2 bases at V and 1 base at J, with 17 bases in the middle. CDR1 is SGHVS and CDR2 is FQNEAQ in the germline V gene. DNA of the CDR3: TGTGCCAGCAGCTTACTCCAACCAAGGGGGTGGAACACTGAAGCTTTCTTT. It translates to CASSLLQPRGWNTEAFF.